A single sample is the source of the 14 T cell receptor beta chains below, sequenced in a study of OX40 agonist ivuxolimab in advanced cancers. Assay: immunoSEQ multiplex PCR; the TCRdb copy retains only in-frame clones and omits some. The table has 85,000 to 120,000 clones, about nine tenths seen once; the top ten hold about 0.5%. Sequenced here: CD4+ or CD8+ T cells sorted from blood, sampled in a trial of the OX40 agonist ivuxolimab. The source of these receptors is an adult with an advanced solid tumor such as melanoma, head and neck, liver or kidney cancer.

The J gene is TRBJ2-7, the V gene TRBV9; the match to TRBD2 covers 12 bases. Germline trimming cut 5 bases from V and 1 base from J; bases unmatched to any gene: 1. The CDR3 is 14 residues long. Per the germline V gene, CDR1 is SGDLS and CDR2 is YYNGEE. The CDR3 DNA is TGTGCCAGCAGTACTAGCGGGGGGTCCTACGAGCAGTACTTC. Translated: CASSTSGGSYEQYF. The variable domain in full, completed from reference TRBV9 and TRBJ2-7, reads DSGVTQTPKHLITATGQRVTLRCSPRSGDLSVYWYQQSLDQGLQFLIQYYNGEERAKGNILERFSAQQFPDLHSELNLSSLELGDSALYFCASSTSGGSYEQYFGPGTRLTVT.

The rearrangement joins TRBV29-1 to TRBJ1-1; D unresolved. The V end was cut by 6 bases, the J end by 3 bases, with 11 bases between. Per germline, CDR1 SQVTM and CDR2 ANQGSEA. There are 12 residues in the CDR3. This CDR3 reads CSVNRVDTEAFF. The CDR3 DNA reads as TGCAGCGTCAATAGGGTTGACACTGAAGCTTTCTTT.

This rearrangement joins TRBV6-6 to TRBJ2-7, with D tentatively TRBD1 (7 bases). Looked up from germline, CDR1 is MNHNY and CDR2 is SVGAGI (reference sequence). V lost 5 bases and J 2 bases, leaving 16 bases between the germline ends. The CDR3 extends over 15 amino acids. The CDR3 loop reads CASSGTQGGPYEQYF. The CDR3 DNA reads TGTGCCAGCAGTGGGACCCAGGGGGGCCCCTACGAGCAGTACTTC.

The chain is built from TRBV7-8 and TRBJ2-3; D is ambiguous. The V gene's germline CDR1 is SGHVS and CDR2 FQNEAQ. The CDR3 runs to 12 residues. V lost 5 bases, J lost 5 bases, and 8 bases lay in between. The CDR3 region has the DNA TGTGCCAGCAGCCGAGCACGAGATACGCAGTATTTT. It encodes CASSRARDTQYF.

The gene calls are TRBV2 and TRBJ2-3, with 11 bases lining up with TRBD2. V trimming: 3 bases; J trimming: 14 bases; junction bases outside the gene matches: 10. CDR1 is SNHLY and CDR2 is FYNNEI in the germline V gene. The CDR3 contains 14 residues. CDR3 residues: CASSEVLAGAQRYF. CDR3 DNA: TGTGCCAGCAGTGAGGTACTAGCGGGGGCCCAGCGGTATTTT.

J is TRBJ1-1 and V is TRBV7-3; D not resolved. Germline lookup yields CDR1 SGHTA and CDR2 FQGTGA. This CDR3 has 13 residues. V shed 6 bases and J shed 0 bases, with 8 bases lying between them. The CDR3 sequence: CASSVELNTEAFF. The CDR3 region has the DNA TGTGCCAGCAGTGTTGAGCTGAACACTGAAGCTTTCTTT.

Details on this clone: The junction and the germline gene differ at one end; a read error may be behind it. The chain combines TRBV7-2 with TRBJ1-3; 7 bases are shared with TRBD1. The CDR3 is made up of 17 amino acids. Germline CDR1 is SGHTA and CDR2 is FQGNSA. The CDR3 loop reads CASRLGQASSSGNTIYF. CDR3 bases: TGTGCCAGCAGGTTAGGACAGGCCTCGAGCTCTGGAAACACCATATATTTT.

The rearrangement joins TRBV5-8 to TRBJ2-1; 8 positions agree with TRBD1. CDR3 length: 15 amino acids. Germline CDR1 is SGHTS and CDR2 is YDEGEE. V trimming: 6 bases; J trimming: 4 bases; junction bases outside the gene matches: 9. This chain's CDR3 is CASTPGTGVYNEQFF. CDR3 sequence (DNA): TGTGCCAGCACGCCCGGGACAGGAGTTTACAATGAGCAGTTCTTC.

V and J are TRBV27 and TRBJ2-5; maybe TRBD1 (6 bases). Germline loops: CDR1 MNHEY, CDR2 SMNVEV (reference sequence). The V gene lost 8 bases and the J gene lost 5 bases, with 21 bases spanning the gap. The CDR3 runs to 15 residues. The CDR3 loop is CASRFGVDRTETQYF. CDR3 sequence (DNA): TGTGCCAGCCGGTTCGGCGTCGACAGGACGGAGACCCAGTACTTC.

V and J are TRBV5-4 and TRBJ2-7, with TRBD1 matching 9 bases. The ends lost 1 base at V and 0 bases at J; junction bases unmatched: 2. The CDR3 is 15 amino acids. Germline V CDR1 and CDR2: SGHNT, YYREEE (reference sequence). In nucleotides, the CDR3 is TGTGCCAGCAGCTTGCCGGGACAGGGCTCCTACGAGCAGTACTTC. As protein: CASSLPGQGSYEQYF. The whole variable domain, remainder taken from reference TRBV5-4 and TRBJ2-7, is ETGVTQSPTHLIKTRGQQVTLRCSSQSGHNTVSWYQQALGQGPQFIFQYYREEENGRGNFPPRFSGLQFPNYSSELNVNALELDDSALYLCASSLPGQGSYEQYFGPGTRLTVT.

The genes are TRBV12-5 and TRBJ2-1, with D uncertain. CDR1 LGHNT and CDR2 FRNRAP come from the germline V gene. V lost 3 bases, J lost 4 bases, and 1 base lay in between. CDR3 size: 11 residues. CDR3 sequence (DNA): TGTGCTAGTGGTTTTTACAATGAGCAGTTCTTC. It encodes CASGFYNEQFF.

CDR3 loop: CASSRMTGGVIGNEKLFF. CDR3 DNA: TGTGCCAGCAGCCGTATGACAGGGGGAGTCATAGGGAATGAAAAACTGTTTTTT. The V call is TRBV7-2, the J call TRBJ1-4; 9 bases map to TRBD1. Losses at the gene ends were 5 bases for V and 5 bases for J; bases not matched to a gene: 15. CDR1 is SGHTA, CDR2 FQGNSA, per germline. The CDR3 sequence is 18 residues long.

The table lists this clone with a few counts. The chain combines TRBV6-4 with TRBJ2-2, with D perhaps TRBD1 (5 bases). The CDR3 spans 16 residues. Trimming removed 0 bases from V and 4 bases from J, with 12 bases in between. The germline V gene encodes CDR1 MRHNA and CDR2 SNTAGT. CDR3 loop: CASSDSTGLGTGELFF. In nucleotides, the CDR3 is TGTGCCAGCAGTGACTCAACAGGCCTGGGCACCGGGGAGCTGTTTTTT.

This clone has only a few counts. This chain uses TRBV4-1 with TRBJ1-1; D is unclear. V was trimmed by 4 bases and J by 6 bases, leaving 18 bases between them. Germline values: CDR1 MGHRA, CDR2 YSYEKL. The CDR3 contains 15 residues. The CDR3 DNA reads as TGCGCCAGCAGCCGCAAGGGAGCTGGTATGCCTGAAGCTTTCTTT. Residues: CASSRKGAGMPEAFF.